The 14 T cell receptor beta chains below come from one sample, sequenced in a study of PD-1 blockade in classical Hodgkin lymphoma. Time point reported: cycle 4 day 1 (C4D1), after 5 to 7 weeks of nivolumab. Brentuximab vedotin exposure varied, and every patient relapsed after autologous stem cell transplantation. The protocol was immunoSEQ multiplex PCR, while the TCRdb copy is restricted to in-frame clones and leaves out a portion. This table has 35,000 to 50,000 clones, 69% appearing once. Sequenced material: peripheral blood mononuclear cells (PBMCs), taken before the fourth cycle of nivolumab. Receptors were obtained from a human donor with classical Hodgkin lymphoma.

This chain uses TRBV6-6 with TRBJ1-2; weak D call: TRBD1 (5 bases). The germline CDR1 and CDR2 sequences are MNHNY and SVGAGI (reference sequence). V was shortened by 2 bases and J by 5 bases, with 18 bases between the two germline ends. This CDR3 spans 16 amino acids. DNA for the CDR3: TGTGCCAGCAGTTACGATCGATGGGGCAGTTCATATGGCTACACCTTC. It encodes CASSYDRWGSSYGYTF.

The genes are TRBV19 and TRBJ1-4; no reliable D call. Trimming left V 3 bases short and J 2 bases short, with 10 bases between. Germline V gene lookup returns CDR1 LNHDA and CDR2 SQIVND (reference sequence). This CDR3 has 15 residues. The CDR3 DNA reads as TGTGCCAGTAGTATCCCAGAGGGTACTAATGAAAAACTGTTTTTT. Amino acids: CASSIPEGTNEKLFF.

CDR3 sequence (DNA): TGCAGCGTTGGTCCACGCGGGGCCACAGATACGCAGTATTTT. This sequence encodes CSVGPRGATDTQYF. The chain has TRBV29-1 and TRBJ2-3, with D possibly matching TRBD2 (6 bases). The V gene lost 4 bases and the J gene lost 2 bases, with 13 bases spanning the gap. This CDR3 is 14 amino acids long. CDR1 and CDR2 from the germline V gene are SQVTM and ANQGSEA.

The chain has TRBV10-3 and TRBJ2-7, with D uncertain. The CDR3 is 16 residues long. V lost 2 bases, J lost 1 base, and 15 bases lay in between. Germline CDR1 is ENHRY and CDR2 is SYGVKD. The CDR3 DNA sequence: TGTGCCATCAGTGAGAGAGCCGAGGAGATATCCTACGAGCAGTACTTC. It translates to CAISERAEEISYEQYF.

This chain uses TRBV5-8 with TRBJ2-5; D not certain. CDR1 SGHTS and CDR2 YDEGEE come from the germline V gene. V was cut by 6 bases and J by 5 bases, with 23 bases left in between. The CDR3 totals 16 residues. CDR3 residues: CASILSRASVTETQYF. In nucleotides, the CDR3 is TGTGCCAGCATCCTCTCACGGGCTTCAGTTACGGAGACCCAGTACTTC.

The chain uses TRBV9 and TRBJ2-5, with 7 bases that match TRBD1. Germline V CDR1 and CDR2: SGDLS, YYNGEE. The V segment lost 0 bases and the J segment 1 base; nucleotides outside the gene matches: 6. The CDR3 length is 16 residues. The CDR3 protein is CASSVGRDRPQETQYF. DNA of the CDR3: TGTGCCAGCAGCGTAGGCCGGGACAGACCCCAAGAGACCCAGTACTTC.

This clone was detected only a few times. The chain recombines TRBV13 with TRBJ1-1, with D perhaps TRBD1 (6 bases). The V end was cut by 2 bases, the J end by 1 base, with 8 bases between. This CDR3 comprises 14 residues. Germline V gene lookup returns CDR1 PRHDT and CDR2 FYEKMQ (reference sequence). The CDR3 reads CASSLRTENTEAFF. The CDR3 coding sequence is TGTGCCAGCAGCTTAAGGACAGAGAACACTGAAGCTTTCTTT.

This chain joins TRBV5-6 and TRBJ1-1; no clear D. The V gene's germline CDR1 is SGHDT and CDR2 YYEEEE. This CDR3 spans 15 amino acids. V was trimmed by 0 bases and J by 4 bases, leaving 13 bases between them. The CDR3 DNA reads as TGTGCCAGCAGCTTGGCGGTGAGAGTGATCACTGAAGCTTTCTTT. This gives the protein CASSLAVRVITEAFF.

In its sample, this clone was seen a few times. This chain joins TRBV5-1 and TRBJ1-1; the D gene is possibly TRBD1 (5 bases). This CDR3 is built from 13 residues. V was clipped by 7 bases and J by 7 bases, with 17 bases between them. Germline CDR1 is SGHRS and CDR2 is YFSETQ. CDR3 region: CASSLQVDLEAFF. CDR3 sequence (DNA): TGCGCCAGCTCTCTACAGGTTGACCTTGAAGCTTTCTTT.

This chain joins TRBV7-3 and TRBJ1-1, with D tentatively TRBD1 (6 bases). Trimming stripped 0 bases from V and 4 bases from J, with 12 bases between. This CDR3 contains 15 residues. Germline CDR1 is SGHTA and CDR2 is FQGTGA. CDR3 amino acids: CASSLTSGESTEAFF. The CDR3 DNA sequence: TGTGCCAGCAGCTTAACATCAGGGGAGAGCACTGAAGCTTTCTTT.

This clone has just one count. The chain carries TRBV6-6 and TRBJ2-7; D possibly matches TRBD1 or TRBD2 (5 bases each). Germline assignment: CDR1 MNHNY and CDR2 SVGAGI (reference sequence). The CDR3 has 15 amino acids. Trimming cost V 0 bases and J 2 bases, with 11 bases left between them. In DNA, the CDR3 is TGTGCCAGCAGTTACTCATGGGACGGTACCTACGAGCAGTACTTC. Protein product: CASSYSWDGTYEQYF.

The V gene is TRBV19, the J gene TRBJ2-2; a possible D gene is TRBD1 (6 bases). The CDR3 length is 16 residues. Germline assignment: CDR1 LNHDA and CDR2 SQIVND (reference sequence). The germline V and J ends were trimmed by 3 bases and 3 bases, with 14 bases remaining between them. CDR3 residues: CASSITKDSYTGELFF. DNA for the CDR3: TGTGCCAGTAGTATCACGAAGGACAGCTACACCGGGGAGCTGTTTTTT. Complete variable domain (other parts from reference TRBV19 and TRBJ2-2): DGGITQSPKYLFRKEGQNVTLSCEQNLNHDAMYWYRQDPGQGLRLIYYSQIVNDFQKGDIAEGYSVSREKKESFPLTVTSAQKNPTAFYLCASSITKDSYTGELFFGEGSRLTVL.

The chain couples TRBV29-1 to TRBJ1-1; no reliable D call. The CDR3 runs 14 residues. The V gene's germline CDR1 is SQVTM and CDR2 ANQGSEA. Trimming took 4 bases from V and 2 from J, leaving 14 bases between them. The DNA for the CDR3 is TGCAGCGTTGTAATGGGATTTAAAAACACTGAAGCTTTCTTT. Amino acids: CSVVMGFKNTEAFF.

The CDR3 sequence: CSVEDRQGADYEQYF. CDR3 bases: TGCAGCGTTGAAGATCGACAGGGGGCCGACTACGAGCAGTACTTC. The V gene is TRBV29-1, the J gene TRBJ2-5; TRBD1 matches 10 bases. The DNA end is more similar to TRBJ2-7, so the J call may be wrong. Germline lookup yields CDR1 SQVTM and CDR2 ANQGSEA. This CDR3 contains 15 residues.